The 22 T cell receptor beta chains below all came from one sample that was sequenced in a study of T-cell reconstitution after alpha-beta-depleted transplantation in children. Library preparation (for TCRbeta) was performed with unique molecular identifiers. TCRdb itself ran the PCR reads through MiXCR, one entry per CDR3 protein. Found here are approximately 590,000 distinct CDR3 sequences, about 11% of them singletons; the top ten hold about 4%. The starting material was PBMCs from the stem cell graft donor, obtained from the stem cell graft. These receptors were taken from a human donor who donated a stem cell graft to a child with acute myeloid leukemia.

The chain links TRBV7-3 to TRBJ2-2; D unresolved. The CDR3 is 13 residues long. CDR1 is SGHTA and CDR2 is FQGTGA in the germline V gene. V was clipped by 6 bases and J by 6 bases, with 11 bases between them. The CDR3 DNA is TGTGCCAGCAGTCACTTGCTGGCCGGGGAGCTGTTTTTT. It translates to CASSHLLAGELFF. The full variable domain, rest sourced from reference TRBV7-3 and TRBJ2-2, is GAGVSQTPSNKVTEKGKYVELRCDPISGHTALYWYRQSLGQGPEFLIYFQGTGAADDSGLPNDRFFAVRPEGSVSTLKIQRTERGDSAVYLCASSHLLAGELFFGEGSRLTVL.

This chain uses TRBV20-1 with TRBJ2-2; TRBD2 might be the D (6 bases). The CDR3 extends over 15 amino acids. Deletions cut 4 bases from V and 1 base from J, with 13 bases between. Germline V CDR1 and CDR2: DFQATT, SNEGSKA (reference sequence). The CDR3 bases are TGCAGTGCTACCCCGGGACTCCTGAACACCGGGGAGCTGTTTTTT. Protein product: CSATPGLLNTGELFF.

This clonotype has more than one count but fewer than ten. The J gene is TRBJ2-7, the V gene TRBV14, with a weak D call TRBD2 (6 bases). The V end lost 0 bases, the J end lost 3 bases, and 27 bases lay between the germline ends. This CDR3 region has 20 residues. The germline V gene encodes CDR1 SGHDN and CDR2 FVKESK. CDR3: CASSQDATLAPRVEIYEQYF. The CDR3, as DNA: TGTGCCAGCAGCCAAGACGCGACTCTAGCGCCCCGAGTAGAAATCTACGAGCAGTACTTC.

V is TRBV24-1 and J is TRBJ2-1; perhaps TRBD1 as D (5 bases). The CDR3 runs to 17 residues. The germline CDR1 and CDR2 sequences are KGHDR and SFDVKD. V was trimmed by 3 bases and J by 0 bases, leaving 14 bases between them. CDR3 sequence reads: CATSDPHRKNSYNEQFF. In nucleotides, the CDR3 is TGTGCCACCAGTGATCCCCACAGGAAAAACTCCTACAATGAGCAGTTCTTC.

This clonotype was observed many times. The chain is built from TRBV4-1 and TRBJ2-1; D is uncertain. The CDR3 totals 11 residues. The V end lost 2 bases, the J end lost 9 bases, and 5 bases lay between the germline ends. Germline V gene lookup returns CDR1 MGHRA and CDR2 YSYEKL. The CDR3 spells CASSQSSEQFF. DNA of the CDR3: TGCGCCAGCAGCCAATCCAGTGAGCAGTTCTTC.

The chain combines TRBV20-1 with TRBJ2-4; 14 bases fit TRBD2. V lost 6 bases, J lost 0 bases, and 4 bases stayed unmatched. This CDR3 has 16 residues. Germline V lookup: CDR1 DFQATT, CDR2 SNEGSKA (reference sequence). The CDR3 coding sequence is TGCAGTGCCGGACTAGCGGGAGGCCTAGCCAAAAACATTCAGTACTTC. This gives the protein CSAGLAGGLAKNIQYF.

This clonotype was recorded at least ten times. A junction end diverges from the germline sequence, so it may reflect a read error. V and J are TRBV5-1 and TRBJ2-5; D is unresolved. The germline CDR1 and CDR2 sequences are SGHRS and YFSETQ. The CDR3 is 13 residues long. The DNA of the CDR3 is TGTGCCAGCAGCTTAGGTCGGGCCGAGACCCAGTACTTC. Its protein is CASSLGRAETQYF.

As for this clonotype: This sequence may be a read error, since a much larger clone differs from it by one base. This chain links TRBV6-2 or TRBV6-3 with TRBJ2-2; TRBD1 might be the D (5 bases). The ends were cut back, 7 bases at V and 4 bases at J, with 10 bases in the middle. CDR1 and CDR2 (germline): MNHEY, SVGEGT. This CDR3 contains 13 residues. In DNA, the CDR3 is TGTGCCAGCATTTTAGACAGCACCGGGGAGCTGTTTTTT. Translated, it gives CASILDSTGELFF.

The chain employs TRBV6-2 or TRBV6-3 and TRBJ1-2, with TRBD1 matching 10 bases. The CDR3 has 15 amino acids. The V and J ends lost 7 bases and 8 bases, in that order; junction bases with no gene match: 13. The germline gives CDR1 MNHEY, CDR2 SVGEGT. The CDR3 spells CASIGTGASVGGYTF. In DNA, the CDR3 is TGTGCCAGCATCGGGACAGGGGCTTCTGTTGGAGGCTACACCTTC.

This clonotype appeared a few times. The chain links TRBV7-2 to TRBJ2-5, with D possibly TRBD1 on 5 matching bases. V was shortened by 5 bases and J by 9 bases, with 25 bases between the two germline ends. Germline CDR1 is SGHTA and CDR2 is FQGNSA. There are 16 residues in the CDR3. The CDR3 sequence is CASSLGPDNQLGAQYF. CDR3 DNA: TGTGCCAGCAGCCTCGGACCGGACAACCAATTGGGCGCCCAGTACTTC.

This chain joins TRBV6-1 and TRBJ2-3; 7 positions match TRBD2. V trimming: 0 bases; J trimming: 4 bases; junction bases outside the gene matches: 7. CDR3 size: 16 residues. Germline CDR1 reads MNHNS; CDR2 reads SASEGT. The CDR3 protein is CASSEAWSGIPDTQYF. In DNA form, the CDR3 reads TGTGCCAGCAGTGAAGCGTGGAGCGGGATACCAGATACGCAGTATTTT.

This clonotype was counted ten times or more. V is TRBV6-2 or TRBV6-3 and J is TRBJ2-3; D unclear. V was trimmed by 3 bases and J by 1 base, leaving 5 bases between them. This CDR3 comprises 13 residues. Germline V gene sequence: CDR1 MNHEY, CDR2 SVGEGT. The DNA for the CDR3 is TGTGCCAGCAGTTATCGGGGCACAGATACGCAGTATTTT. Translating it yields CASSYRGTDTQYF.

The genes are TRBV29-1 and TRBJ2-5, with D perhaps TRBD1 (6 bases). The CDR3 extends over 13 amino acids. Germline V lookup: CDR1 SQVTM, CDR2 ANQGSEA. Trimming removed 4 bases from V and 5 bases from J, with 14 bases in between. Here the CDR3 reads CSVATGSGETQYF. DNA of the CDR3: TGCAGCGTTGCCACAGGGTCAGGGGAGACCCAGTACTTC.

This rearrangement joins TRBV6-5 to TRBJ2-1, with 7 nucleotides matching TRBD1. Germline V gives CDR1 MNHEY, CDR2 SVGAGI. The CDR3 totals 16 residues. V lost 5 bases, J lost 1 base, and 8 bases stayed unmatched. In DNA, the CDR3 is TGTGCCAGCAGTCCCGCAGGGGGAGAGTCCTACAATGAGCAGTTCTTC. Translated: CASSPAGGESYNEQFF.

At least ten counts were recorded for this clonotype. The chain combines TRBV2 with TRBJ2-2; TRBD1 matches at 7 bases. The CDR3 runs 16 residues. Germline V CDR1 and CDR2: SNHLY, FYNNEI. V lost 7 bases and J lost 1; bases outside the gene matches: 9. The CDR3 reads CASKGIRDRNTGELFF. The CDR3 DNA reads as TGTGCCAGCAAGGGGATCCGGGACAGGAACACCGGGGAGCTGTTTTTT.

This clonotype was found a few times. This sequence joins TRBV20-1 and TRBJ2-1, with 9 bases fitting TRBD2. This CDR3 is 15 amino acids long. The germline V gene encodes CDR1 DFQATT and CDR2 SNEGSKA (reference sequence). V shed 5 bases and J 5 bases; nucleotides not matched to a gene: 10. CDR3 nucleotide sequence: TGCAGTGCTCACTTGGGTTTAGCGGGAGACAATGAGCAGTTCTTC. This codes for CSAHLGLAGDNEQFF.

This clonotype was detected ten times or more. V is TRBV12-3 or TRBV12-4 and J is TRBJ2-7, with D unresolved. There are 11 residues in the CDR3. The V gene lost 6 bases and the J gene lost 2 bases, with 5 bases spanning the gap. The chain's CDR3 is CASRQAYEQYF. In nucleotides, the CDR3 is TGTGCCAGCAGGCAAGCCTACGAGCAGTACTTC.

This clonotype was recorded many times. The chain combines TRBV4-3 with TRBJ2-3; D may be TRBD1 (6 bases). Germline-derived CDR1 and CDR2 are LGHNA and YSLEER. CDR3 length: 15 amino acids. Trimming took off 0 bases at V and 3 bases at J, with 10 bases between the two ends. CDR3 loop: CASSQDDRRTDTQYF. In DNA form, the CDR3 reads TGCGCCAGCAGCCAAGATGACAGGCGTACAGATACGCAGTATTTT.

V is TRBV5-6 and J is TRBJ1-2, with TRBD1 matching over 7 bases. The CDR3 sequence is 14 residues long. The V and J ends lost 5 bases and 4 bases, in that order; junction bases with no gene match: 8. Germline CDR1 and CDR2: SGHDT and YYEEEE. Here the CDR3 DNA reads TGTGCCAGCAGTCGGGGGACAGAGATCTATGGCTACACCTTC. This encodes CASSRGTEIYGYTF.

This clonotype was seen many times. The rearrangement links TRBV28 to TRBJ2-5; tentatively, D is TRBD2 (5 bases). V dropped 3 bases and J dropped 5 bases, with 13 bases sitting between them. This CDR3 contains 14 residues. Germline-derived CDR1 and CDR2 are MDHEN and SYDVKM. The CDR3 nucleotides are TGTGCCAGCAGTTTTGGAGGTATCGGGGAGACCCAGTACTTC. Its translation is CASSFGGIGETQYF.

This chain joins TRBV30 and TRBJ2-2; D unclear. This CDR3 is 13 amino acids long. Per the germline V gene, CDR1 is GTSNPN and CDR2 is SVGIG (reference sequence). Trimming stripped 1 base from V and 2 bases from J, with 5 bases between. CDR3 bases: TGTGCCTGGAGTGCGGTTAACACCGGGGAGCTGTTTTTT. Its protein product is CAWSAVNTGELFF.

The V call is TRBV12-3 or TRBV12-4, the J call TRBJ2-2, with no clear D. V was trimmed by 4 bases and J by 1 base, leaving 7 bases between them. The CDR3 runs 14 residues. In DNA, the CDR3 is TGTGCCAGCAGTTACTGGGGGAACACCGGGGAGCTGTTTTTT. The encoded protein is CASSYWGNTGELFF.